What follows are 20 T cell receptor beta chains derived from one specimen sequenced in a study of control samples from healthy donors and cancer patients (dated by TCRdb to 2018 to 2020). Library creation used the immunoSEQ multiplex PCR assay. This is the immuneACCESS table as TCRdb keeps it, with only in-frame sequences that have V and J called. A part of the clones is gone; compared with another copy, unresolved V genes explain less than half, and the rest is unexplained. The sample table holds 130,000 to 150,000 clones, of which about nine tenths were seen once. The ten largest make up approximately 2.9% of the sample. The specimen was blood. These receptors were taken from a man aged 25 to 40 in good health.

J is TRBJ2-7 and V is TRBV6-5; the D gene is possibly TRBD1 (7 bases). The CDR3 consists of 13 residues. Germline values: CDR1 MNHEY, CDR2 SVGAGI. V lost 7 bases to trimming and J lost 2 bases, with 12 bases between them. The CDR3 region is CASTTGRTYEQYF. The CDR3 region has the DNA TGTGCCAGCACGACAGGGAGGACCTACGAGCAGTACTTC.

This clone was found once. This chain links TRBV18 with TRBJ2-2, with D maybe TRBD1 (6 bases). The CDR3 is 15 residues long. From germline, CDR1 is KGHSH and CDR2 LQKENI. V lost 4 bases and J lost 2, with 11 bases in between. The CDR3 here is CASSLGQINTGELFF. The CDR3 DNA reads TGTGCCAGCTCACTTGGACAGATAAACACCGGGGAGCTGTTTTTT.

This clone was seen just once. V and J are TRBV2 and TRBJ2-2; the match to TRBD2 covers 13 bases. Germline CDR1 reads SNHLY; CDR2 reads FYNNEI. With 6 bases clipped from V and 7 bases from J, the junction kept 8 bases outside the gene matches. This CDR3 is built from 16 residues. The CDR3 sequence: CASSALAGGRGGELFF. The CDR3 region has the DNA TGTGCCAGCAGCGCACTAGCGGGGGGGCGTGGCGGGGAGCTGTTTTTT.

This chain joins TRBV19 and TRBJ1-5; 7 bases are shared with TRBD1. The CDR3 is made up of 16 amino acids. CDR1 is LNHDA and CDR2 is SQIVND in the germline V gene (reference sequence). The ends lost 6 bases at V and 0 bases at J; junction bases unmatched: 8. The CDR3 sequence is CASSRTGLGSNQPQHF. The CDR3 coding sequence is TGTGCCAGTAGCAGGACAGGTTTGGGTAGCAATCAGCCCCAGCATTTT.

This clone was seen only once. This chain links TRBV19 with TRBJ1-2; possibly TRBD1 for D (6 bases). CDR1 LNHDA and CDR2 SQIVND come from the germline V gene (reference sequence). V gave up 8 bases and J gave up 3 bases, with 19 bases separating them. CDR3 length: 15 amino acids. CDR3 sequence reads: CASLPQGTEDYGYTF. CDR3 nucleotide sequence: TGTGCCAGTCTTCCTCAGGGGACGGAAGACTATGGCTACACCTTC.

The chain carries TRBV5-1 and TRBJ2-1; 7 bases line up with TRBD2. V lost 5 bases, J lost 1 base, and 9 bases stayed unmatched. The CDR3 has 16 residues. The germline V gene encodes CDR1 SGHRS and CDR2 YFSETQ. DNA of the CDR3: TGCGCCAGCAGAAATGAGCGGGGTTGGTCCTACAATGAGCAGTTCTTC. The encoded protein is CASRNERGWSYNEQFF.

The chain employs TRBV19 and TRBJ2-2; 7 bases line up with TRBD2. Germline V gives CDR1 LNHDA, CDR2 SQIVND (reference sequence). The CDR3 has 16 amino acids. V lost 1 base and J lost 1; bases outside the gene matches: 3. This chain's CDR3 is CASSIGRGENTGELFF. CDR3 DNA: TGTGCCAGTAGTATAGGACGGGGGGAGAACACCGGGGAGCTGTTTTTT.

The V and J genes are TRBV7-9 and TRBJ2-3, with TRBD1 as a possible D gene (5 bases). There are 14 residues in the CDR3. The V gene's germline CDR1 is SEHNR and CDR2 FQNEAQ (reference sequence). V was trimmed by 6 bases and J by 2 bases, leaving 12 bases between them. The DNA of the CDR3 is TGTGCCAGCAGTACCCCAGGGCACACAGATACGCAGTATTTT. Protein: CASSTPGHTDTQYF.

V gene TRBV3-1 (or the pseudogene TRBV3-2) combines with J gene TRBJ1-2; 10 bases map to TRBD1. The CDR3 covers 16 residues. The germline CDR1 and CDR2 sequences are LGHDT and YNNKEL (reference sequence). Trimming at V came to 4 bases and at J to 4 bases, leaving 9 bases not matched to a gene. CDR3 in amino acids: CASSPEGQGKFYGYTF. The CDR3 DNA reads TGTGCCAGCAGCCCCGAGGGACAGGGGAAGTTCTATGGCTACACCTTC.

With respect to this clone: Additional DNA sequences in this sample encode the identical CDR3. This chain connects TRBV19 to TRBJ2-3; 12 nucleotides line up with TRBD2. CDR3 length: 16 amino acids. Germline V gene lookup returns CDR1 LNHDA and CDR2 SQIVND (reference sequence). With V trimmed by 5 bases and J by 1 base, 4 bases remained unmatched. The DNA for the CDR3 is TGTGCCAGTAGTCTAAGACTAGCGGGGGGCACAGATACGCAGTATTTT. Protein product: CASSLRLAGGTDTQYF.

The CDR3 sequence is CASSPRGDRNSPLHF. For the CDR3, the DNA is TGTGCCAGCAGCCCAAGGGGGGATAGGAATTCACCCCTCCACTTT. This rearrangement joins TRBV7-3 to TRBJ1-6, with D perhaps matching TRBD1 (6 bases). Germline CDR1 is SGHTA and CDR2 is FQGTGA. V shed 5 bases and J shed 7 bases, with 15 bases lying between them. The CDR3 extends over 15 amino acids.

The chain has TRBV19 and TRBJ2-2, with 14 bases fitting TRBD2. This CDR3 contains 18 residues. The V segment lost 5 bases and the J segment 0 bases; nucleotides outside the gene matches: 5. Germline V gene lookup returns CDR1 LNHDA and CDR2 SQIVND (reference sequence). The CDR3 reads CASSSGLAGGSNTGELFF. The CDR3 DNA sequence: TGTGCCAGTAGTTCCGGACTAGCGGGGGGCTCGAACACCGGGGAGCTGTTTTTT.

The rearrangement uses TRBV2 and TRBJ1-5; no firm D call. Germline assignment: CDR1 SNHLY and CDR2 FYNNEI. The V end was cut by 3 bases, the J end by 6 bases, with 9 bases between. This CDR3 region has 13 residues. CDR3 sequence: CASSEEGIQPQHF. CDR3 in DNA: TGTGCCAGCAGTGAGGAAGGGATTCAGCCCCAGCATTTT.

This clone was observed a single time. This rearrangement joins TRBV5-1 to TRBJ1-4; 9 nucleotides agree with TRBD1. Trimming removed 3 bases from V and 7 bases from J; junction bases left unmatched: 4. The germline gives CDR1 SGHRS, CDR2 YFSETQ. The length of the CDR3 is 14 residues. For the CDR3, the DNA is TGCGCCAGCAGCTCGGACAGGGGAGGTGAAAAACTGTTTTTT. Translated: CASSSDRGGEKLFF.

This clone appeared a single time. This sequence joins TRBV4-1 and TRBJ1-1, with unresolved D. Per germline, CDR1 MGHRA and CDR2 YSYEKL. V was cut by 4 bases and J by 11 bases, with 11 bases left in between. This CDR3 contains 11 residues. CDR3 in DNA: TGCGCCAGCAGCCCGTCGACCCCCGCTTTCTTT. This gives the protein CASSPSTPAFF.

V gene TRBV5-1 combines with J gene TRBJ2-5, with 10 bases fitting TRBD2. The length of the CDR3 is 15 residues. The junction had 8 bases not matched to a gene; V was cut back by 4 bases and J by 5 bases. Germline V gene sequence: CDR1 SGHRS, CDR2 YFSETQ. CDR3 amino acids: CASSPLAGGGETQYF. CDR3 in DNA: TGCGCCAGCAGCCCCTTAGCGGGGGGAGGTGAGACCCAGTACTTC.

The gene calls are TRBV11-2 and TRBJ2-2; D remains ambiguous. Per germline, CDR1 SGHAT and CDR2 FQNNGV. V was cut by 1 base and J by 4 bases, with 4 bases left in between. The CDR3 covers 13 residues. The CDR3 protein is CASSLAATGELFF. The CDR3 DNA sequence: TGTGCCAGCAGCTTAGCCGCCACCGGGGAGCTGTTTTTT.

The chain has TRBV28 and TRBJ1-1; perhaps TRBD1 as D (5 bases). V lost 6 bases and J 1 base, leaving 24 bases between the germline ends. Germline values: CDR1 MDHEN, CDR2 SYDVKM. The CDR3 has 18 amino acids. CDR3 nucleotide sequence: TGTGCCAGCAGGCCCTCGACAGACAGACAATATGAGAACACTGAAGCTTTCTTT. Its translation: CASRPSTDRQYENTEAFF. Full variable domain (missing parts from reference TRBV28 and TRBJ1-1): DVKVTQSSRYLVKRTGEKVFLECVQDMDHENMFWYRQDPGLGLRLIYFSYDVKMKEKGDIPEGYSVSREKKERFSLILESASTNQTSMYLCASRPSTDRQYENTEAFFGQGTRLTVV.

J is TRBJ2-7 and V is TRBV19; 7 nucleotides align to TRBD1. The length of the CDR3 is 13 residues. Losses at the gene ends were 3 bases for V and 4 bases for J; bases not matched to a gene: 3. Germline CDR1 is LNHDA and CDR2 is SQIVND (reference sequence). CDR3: CASSMGTVYEQYF. The CDR3 bases are TGTGCCAGTAGTATGGGGACAGTATACGAGCAGTACTTC.

This clone was observed a single time. This rearrangement joins TRBV28 to TRBJ1-2; 7 nucleotides match TRBD1. Germline assignment: CDR1 MDHEN and CDR2 SYDVKM. The trim removed 3 bases at V and 1 base at J, leaving 2 bases unmatched. This CDR3 comprises 14 residues. CDR3: CASSFGTVNYGYTF. CDR3 nucleotide sequence: TGTGCCAGCAGTTTCGGGACAGTTAACTATGGCTACACCTTC.